This T cell receptor beta chain stems from a study of T cell responses to AZD1222 COVID-19 vaccine. General study results and limits: Repertoires in all cases were sampled only once the peak T cell response had passed. Across the whole spike, CD4 TCRs peaked at regions 160-218 and 743-854. Spike-specific TCR breadth and depth went up after people got two AZD1222 doses. Close to half of spike-specific TCRs reportedly recognize unmutated variant regions.

This CDR3 is built from 16 residues. With 0 bases removed from V and 1 base from J, the gap between germline ends came to 10 bases. Looked up from germline, CDR1 is MNHNS and CDR2 is SASEGT. Sequencing was performed with immunoSEQ multiplex PCR; in TCRdb, only in-frame clones are kept and a portion is missing. The table records 90,000 to 150,000 clones, around nine tenths of them present only once. As concerns this clone: Its specificity is unknown.

This material consisted of peripheral blood, taken on day 0 of AZD1222 vaccination. This receptor was obtained from an adult in good health. The chain links TRBV6-1 to TRBJ1-5, with D unresolved. The CDR3 loop reads CASSEALGVSNQPQHF. CDR3 nucleotides: TGTGCCAGCAGTGAAGCGCTCGGGGTCAGCAATCAGCCCCAGCATTTT.